The 22 T cell receptor beta chains given below trace back to one sample, sequenced in a study of OX40 agonist ivuxolimab in advanced cancers. TCRdb's table, derived via immunoSEQ multiplex PCR, lists solely in-frame clones and lacks some. The sample records tens of thousands of clones, roughly 90% being singletons. The specimen comprised CD4+ or CD8+ T cells sorted from blood, sampled in a trial of the OX40 agonist ivuxolimab. The receptors stem from an adult with an advanced solid tumor such as melanoma, head and neck, liver or kidney cancer.

CDR3 residues: CASSLWGRSSPEQFF. In DNA, the CDR3 is TGTGCCAGCAGTTTGTGGGGCAGGTCAAGCCCTGAGCAGTTCTTC. This chain connects TRBV28 to TRBJ2-1; TRBD1 is a possible D gene (5 bases). This CDR3 has 15 residues. Trimming took off 3 bases at V and 9 bases at J, with 18 bases between the two ends. Germline loops: CDR1 MDHEN, CDR2 SYDVKM.

As DNA, the CDR3 is TGTGCCAGCAGTGGACAGGGAACTAATGAAAAACTGTTTTTT. Translating it yields CASSGQGTNEKLFF. This rearrangement joins TRBV6-1 to TRBJ1-4; TRBD1 aligns across 7 bases. The V and J ends lost 4 bases and 1 base, in that order; junction bases with no gene match: 0. CDR1 MNHNS and CDR2 SASEGT come from the germline V gene. The CDR3 has 14 amino acids.

The chain has TRBV5-1 and TRBJ1-1; D is unresolved. CDR3 length: 15 residues. V was clipped by 0 bases and J by 1 base, with 10 bases between them. Germline values: CDR1 SGHRS, CDR2 YFSETQ. The CDR3 protein is CASSLGGSTNTEAFF. CDR3 nucleotide sequence: TGCGCCAGCAGCTTGGGTGGCAGTACGAACACTGAAGCTTTCTTT. The whole variable domain, remainder taken from reference TRBV5-1 and TRBJ1-1, is KAGVTQTPRYLIKTRGQQVTLSCSPISGHRSVSWYQQTPGQGLQFLFEYFSETQRNKGNFPGRFSGRQFSNSRSEMNVSTLELGDSALYLCASSLGGSTNTEAFFGQGTRLTVV.

The chain combines TRBV14 with TRBJ2-1; weak D call: TRBD1 (6 bases). This CDR3 has 18 amino acids. CDR1 and CDR2 from the germline V gene are SGHDN and FVKESK. V was pared by 1 base and J by 0 bases, with 16 bases between. CDR3: CASSQVAGVISSYNEQFF. The CDR3 DNA is TGTGCCAGCAGCCAAGTCGCAGGGGTAATTAGCTCCTACAATGAGCAGTTCTTC.

The chain combines TRBV6-4 with TRBJ2-5, with 7 bases that match TRBD1. V shed 11 bases and J 2 bases; nucleotides not matched to a gene: 14. This CDR3 is 15 amino acids long. CDR1 and CDR2 (germline): MRHNA, SNTAGT. The CDR3 DNA sequence: TGTGCCCCCGGTGCCCAACAGGGGACGCAAGAGACCCAGTACTTC. It yields the protein CAPGAQQGTQETQYF.

The genes are TRBV9 and TRBJ1-2; the match to TRBD1 covers 8 bases. Germline lookup yields CDR1 SGDLS and CDR2 YYNGEE. The CDR3 spans 13 residues. Trimming removed 6 bases from V and 3 bases from J; junction bases left unmatched: 4. The CDR3 coding sequence is TGTGCCAGCACCCTGGACAGGGACTATGGCTACACCTTC. Its translation: CASTLDRDYGYTF.

CDR3 region: CASSKRGGSEPQHF. As DNA, the CDR3 is TGTGCCAGCAGCAAACGGGGGGGATCTGAGCCCCAGCATTTT. The chain combines TRBV27 with TRBJ1-5, with D maybe TRBD1 (5 bases). V was clipped by 6 bases and J by 8 bases, with 17 bases between them. The CDR3 spans 14 residues. Germline CDR1 and CDR2: MNHEY and SMNVEV (reference sequence).

J is TRBJ2-7 and V is TRBV7-9, with D perhaps assigned TRBD1 or TRBD2 (5 bases each). CDR3 length: 14 amino acids. V lost 5 bases, J lost 2 bases, and 13 bases lay in between. Germline V gene data show CDR1 as SEHNR and CDR2 as FQNEAQ (reference sequence). The CDR3: CASSIRDGTYEQYF. The CDR3 coding sequence is TGTGCCAGCAGCATACGGGACGGAACCTACGAGCAGTACTTC.

This chain links TRBV28 with TRBJ2-7, with TRBD1 identical over 8 bases. The CDR3 extends over 15 amino acids. The trim removed 2 bases at V and 6 bases at J, leaving 9 bases unmatched. CDR1 MDHEN and CDR2 SYDVKM come from the germline V gene. CDR3 residues: CASSLAGTGGGEQYF. As DNA, the CDR3 is TGTGCCAGCAGTTTAGCCGGGACAGGTGGGGGCGAGCAGTACTTC.

The chain joins TRBV7-8 to TRBJ1-4; 7 nucleotides align to TRBD1. After removal of 6 bases from V and 4 bases from J, the junction contained 17 bases not matched to a gene. Germline CDR1 is SGHVS and CDR2 is FQNEAQ. This CDR3 contains 18 residues. CDR3: CASSRSVTAGTVNEKLFF. CDR3 coding DNA: TGTGCCAGCAGTCGCTCCGTAACTGCCGGGACAGTTAATGAAAAACTGTTTTTT.

This clone appeared a single time. The chain couples TRBV23-1 to TRBJ2-7; D unresolved. TRBV23-1 has ORF status, its function being uncertain. This CDR3 has 14 residues. The V gene lost 3 bases and the J gene lost 4 bases, with 13 bases spanning the gap. The CDR3 sequence is CASSHLTPLYEQYF. In DNA, the CDR3 is TGCGCCAGCAGTCATCTAACACCCCTTTACGAGCAGTACTTC.

The chain links TRBV5-1 to TRBJ1-1; D is uncertain. V was pared by 2 bases and J by 0 bases, with 5 bases between. Germline assignment: CDR1 SGHRS and CDR2 YFSETQ. The CDR3 consists of 13 residues. CDR3 sequence reads: CASSFLVNTEAFF. CDR3 DNA sequence: TGCGCCAGCAGCTTCTTAGTGAACACTGAAGCTTTCTTT.

This chain connects TRBV27 to TRBJ2-4; 7 bases are a match to TRBD1. V was clipped by 2 bases and J by 7 bases; unmatched bases: 2. This CDR3 region has 13 residues. Germline CDR1 and CDR2: MNHEY and SMNVEV (reference sequence). In nucleotides, the CDR3 is TGTGCCAGCAGTTTAGACAGGGATAACATTCAGTACTTC. It codes for CASSLDRDNIQYF.

The CDR3 reads CASVDSSNQPQHF. The CDR3 coding sequence is TGCGCCAGCGTAGACAGTAGCAATCAGCCCCAGCATTTT. The chain employs TRBV10-2 and TRBJ1-5; a weak D match, TRBD1 (5 bases). The CDR3 extends over 13 amino acids. Germline V gene lookup returns CDR1 WSHSY and CDR2 SAAADI. Deletions cut 8 bases from V and 0 bases from J, with 8 bases between.

The V gene is TRBV28, the J gene TRBJ2-7, with no clear D. The CDR3 has 14 amino acids. V was cut by 6 bases and J by 0 bases, with 12 bases left in between. From germline, CDR1 is MDHEN and CDR2 SYDVKM. The CDR3 reads CASRPRRFSYEQYF. In nucleotides, the CDR3 is TGTGCCAGCAGGCCCCGCCGGTTCTCCTACGAGCAGTACTTC.

This clone was found a few times. The J gene is TRBJ1-2, the V gene TRBV10-3, with TRBD1 matching 8 bases. CDR3 length: 17 residues. Germline CDR1 and CDR2: ENHRY and SYGVKD. V trimming: 5 bases; J trimming: 4 bases; junction bases outside the gene matches: 15. CDR3 sequence reads: CAISSAPWTGSGYGYTF. The DNA of the CDR3 is TGTGCCATCAGTTCGGCCCCCTGGACAGGGAGTGGCTATGGCTACACCTTC.

V is TRBV28 and J is TRBJ2-7; 12 bases fit TRBD2. This CDR3 has 14 residues. Germline assignment: CDR1 MDHEN and CDR2 SYDVKM. The J segment lost 2 bases and the V segment lost 6 bases, leaving 2 bases of the junction unmatched. The CDR3 bases are TGTGCCAGCAGCCGACTAGCGGGAGCCTACGAGCAGTACTTC. It is translated as CASSRLAGAYEQYF. The variable domain in full, completed from reference TRBV28 and TRBJ2-7, reads DVKVTQSSRYLVKRTGEKVFLECVQDMDHENMFWYRQDPGLGLRLIYFSYDVKMKEKGDIPEGYSVSREKKERFSLILESASTNQTSMYLCASSRLAGAYEQYFGPGTRLTVT.

The rearrangement joins TRBV10-2 to TRBJ1-5; D perhaps matches TRBD1 (5 bases). Germline V lookup: CDR1 WSHSY, CDR2 SAAADI. V dropped 6 bases and J dropped 3 bases, with 12 bases sitting between them. This CDR3 is built from 14 residues. CDR3 bases: TGCGCCAGCAGGGAGAGGGGTTTCAATCAGCCCCAGCATTTT. As protein: CASRERGFNQPQHF.

The V call is TRBV5-1, the J call TRBJ1-1; D unclear. Trimming stripped 0 bases from V and 5 bases from J, with 8 bases between. The germline CDR1 and CDR2 sequences are SGHRS and YFSETQ. This CDR3 has 13 amino acids. CDR3 in amino acids: CASSLGTTTEAFF. Here the CDR3 DNA reads TGCGCCAGCAGCTTGGGGACCACGACTGAAGCTTTCTTT.

The chain recombines TRBV21-1 with TRBJ1-5; the table's D call, TRBD1, was not checked against the DNA. TRBV21-1 represents a pseudogene. CDR3 size: 19 residues. The CDR3 loop is CASSKVYDRDVWNNQPQHF. Written as DNA, the CDR3 is TGTGCCAGCAGCAAAGTCTACGACAGGGATGTTTGGAACAATCAGCCCCAGCATTTT.

This clone was seen a few times. The CDR3, as DNA: TGTGCCAGCACCTCAGGGAAACAGCCCCAGCATTTT. This codes for CASTSGKQPQHF. The chain uses TRBV6-1 and TRBJ1-5, with D tentatively TRBD1 (5 bases). Germline CDR1 and CDR2: MNHNS and SASEGT. Trimming took 7 bases from V and 7 from J, leaving 11 bases between them. CDR3 length: 12 residues.

This chain joins TRBV27 and TRBJ2-5; D is possibly TRBD2 (7 bases). Per the germline V gene, CDR1 is MNHEY and CDR2 is SMNVEV (reference sequence). The CDR3 contains 15 residues. V lost 6 bases, J lost 7 bases, and 21 bases lay in between. CDR3 bases: TGTGCCAGCAGCCTCTTAGAAGGGGGGGTCGGGACCCAGTACTTC. Translated, it gives CASSLLEGGVGTQYF.